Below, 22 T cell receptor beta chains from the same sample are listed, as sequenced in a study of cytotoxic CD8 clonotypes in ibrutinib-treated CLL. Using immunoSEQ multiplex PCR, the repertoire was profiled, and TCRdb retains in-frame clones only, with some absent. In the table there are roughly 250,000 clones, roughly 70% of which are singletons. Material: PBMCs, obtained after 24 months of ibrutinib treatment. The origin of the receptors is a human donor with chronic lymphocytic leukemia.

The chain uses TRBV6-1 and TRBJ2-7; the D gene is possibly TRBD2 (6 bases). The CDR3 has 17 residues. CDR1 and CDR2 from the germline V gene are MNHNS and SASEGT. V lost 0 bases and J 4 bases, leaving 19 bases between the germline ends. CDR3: CASSEALGGSPLYEQYF. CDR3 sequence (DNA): TGTGCCAGCAGTGAAGCGCTCGGGGGATCCCCCCTTTACGAGCAGTACTTC.

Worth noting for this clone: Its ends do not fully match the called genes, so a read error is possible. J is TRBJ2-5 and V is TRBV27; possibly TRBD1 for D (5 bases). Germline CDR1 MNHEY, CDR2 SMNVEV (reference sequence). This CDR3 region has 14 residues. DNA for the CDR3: TGTGCCAGCAGTTTGATACAGGATCGGCTAGAGTTAAACTTC. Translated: CASSLIQDRLELNF.

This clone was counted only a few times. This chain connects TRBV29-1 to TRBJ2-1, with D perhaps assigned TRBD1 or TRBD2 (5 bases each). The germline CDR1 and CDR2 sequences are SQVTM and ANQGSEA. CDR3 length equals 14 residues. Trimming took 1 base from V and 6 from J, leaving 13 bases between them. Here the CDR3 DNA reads TGCAGCGTTGAAGGGGACCCGTTGGTCAATGAGCAGTTCTTC. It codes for CSVEGDPLVNEQFF.

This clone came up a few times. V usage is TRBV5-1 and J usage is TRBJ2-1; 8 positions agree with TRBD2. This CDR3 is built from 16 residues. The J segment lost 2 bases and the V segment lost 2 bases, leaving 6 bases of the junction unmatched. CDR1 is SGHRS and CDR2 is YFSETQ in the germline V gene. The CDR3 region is CASSLIPAGAYNEQFF. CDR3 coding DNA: TGCGCCAGCAGCTTAATTCCAGCGGGAGCCTACAATGAGCAGTTCTTC.

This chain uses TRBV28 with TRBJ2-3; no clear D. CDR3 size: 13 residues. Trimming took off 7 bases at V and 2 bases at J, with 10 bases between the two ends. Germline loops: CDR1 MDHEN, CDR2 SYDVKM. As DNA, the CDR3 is TGTGCCAGCACGCCAATTTTCACAGATACGCAGTATTTT. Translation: CASTPIFTDTQYF.

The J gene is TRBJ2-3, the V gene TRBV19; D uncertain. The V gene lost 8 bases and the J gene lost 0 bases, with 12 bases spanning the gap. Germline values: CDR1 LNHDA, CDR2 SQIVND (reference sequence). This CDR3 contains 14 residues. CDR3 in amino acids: CASVGRRSTDTQYF. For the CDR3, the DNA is TGTGCCAGTGTTGGGCGGAGAAGCACAGATACGCAGTATTTT.

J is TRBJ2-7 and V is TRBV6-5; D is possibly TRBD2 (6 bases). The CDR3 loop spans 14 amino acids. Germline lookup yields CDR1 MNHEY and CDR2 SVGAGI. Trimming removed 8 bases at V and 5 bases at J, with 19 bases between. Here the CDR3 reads CASSKGRRTDEQYF. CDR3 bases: TGTGCCAGCTCGAAAGGGAGGAGGACTGACGAGCAGTACTTC.

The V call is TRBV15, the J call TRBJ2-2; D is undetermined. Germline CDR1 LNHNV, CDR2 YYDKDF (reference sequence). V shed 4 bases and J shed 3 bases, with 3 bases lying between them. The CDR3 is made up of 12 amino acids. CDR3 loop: CATSIDTGELFF. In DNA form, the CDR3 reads TGTGCCACCAGCATTGACACCGGGGAGCTGTTTTTT.

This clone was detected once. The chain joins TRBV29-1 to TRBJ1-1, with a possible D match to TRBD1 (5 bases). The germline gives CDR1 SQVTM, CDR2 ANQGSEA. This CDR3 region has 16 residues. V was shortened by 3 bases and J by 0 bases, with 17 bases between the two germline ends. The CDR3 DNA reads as TGCAGCGTTGAGGGGCGAGGGGCACATATGAACACTGAAGCTTTCTTT. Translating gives CSVEGRGAHMNTEAFF.

Here the CDR3 reads CASRTRQGTMNTEAFF. The CDR3 DNA reads TGTGCCAGTAGGACTAGACAGGGAACAATGAACACTGAAGCTTTCTTT. This chain links TRBV19 with TRBJ1-1, with 7 bases identical to TRBD1. The CDR3 has 16 amino acids. V gave up 6 bases and J gave up 0 bases; unmatched junction bases: 10. Germline V gene data show CDR1 as LNHDA and CDR2 as SQIVND (reference sequence).

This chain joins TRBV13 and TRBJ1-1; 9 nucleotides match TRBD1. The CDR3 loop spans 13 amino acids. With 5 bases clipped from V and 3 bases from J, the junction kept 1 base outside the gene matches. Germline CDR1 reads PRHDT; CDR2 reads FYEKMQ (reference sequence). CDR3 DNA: TGTGCCAGCAGCCGGGACAGGGACACTGAAGCTTTCTTT. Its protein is CASSRDRDTEAFF.

The CDR3 loop reads CASEGPGTGNNEQFF. CDR3 in DNA: TGTGCCAGCGAGGGGCCCGGGACAGGGAACAATGAGCAGTTCTTC. V gene TRBV2 combines with J gene TRBJ2-1; 9 nucleotides match TRBD1. Germline V gene data show CDR1 as SNHLY and CDR2 as FYNNEI. Trimming took 8 bases from V and 5 from J; bases not matched to a gene: 10. The CDR3 is 15 amino acids. The whole variable domain, filled in from reference TRBV2 and TRBJ2-1, reads EPEVTQTPSHQVTQMGQEVILRCVPISNHLYFYWYRQILGQKVEFLVSFYNNEISEKSEIFDDQFSVERPDGSNFTLKIRSTKLEDSAMYFCASEGPGTGNNEQFFGPGTRLTVL.

CDR3 loop: CASSLRTGAYNEQFF. The CDR3 DNA follows: TGTGCCAGCAGCTTGCGGACAGGAGCCTACAATGAGCAGTTCTTC. V usage is TRBV13 and J usage is TRBJ2-1; 7 bases align to TRBD1. Germline V gives CDR1 PRHDT, CDR2 FYEKMQ (reference sequence). The CDR3 totals 15 residues. The junction had 4 bases not matched to a gene; V was cut back by 3 bases and J by 2 bases.

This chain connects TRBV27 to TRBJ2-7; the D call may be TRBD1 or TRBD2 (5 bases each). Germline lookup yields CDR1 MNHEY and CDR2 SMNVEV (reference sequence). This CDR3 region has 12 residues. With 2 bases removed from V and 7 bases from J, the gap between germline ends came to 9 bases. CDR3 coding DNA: TGTGCCAGCAGTTTAGGGGGTGTTGAGCAGTACTTC. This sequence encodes CASSLGGVEQYF.

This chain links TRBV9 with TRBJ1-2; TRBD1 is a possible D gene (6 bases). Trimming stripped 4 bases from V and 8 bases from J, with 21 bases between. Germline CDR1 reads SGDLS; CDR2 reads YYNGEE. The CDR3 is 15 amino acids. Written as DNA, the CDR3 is TGTGCCAGCAGCCCCCGGGACATTGTGGTGGGAGGCTACACCTTC. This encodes CASSPRDIVVGGYTF.

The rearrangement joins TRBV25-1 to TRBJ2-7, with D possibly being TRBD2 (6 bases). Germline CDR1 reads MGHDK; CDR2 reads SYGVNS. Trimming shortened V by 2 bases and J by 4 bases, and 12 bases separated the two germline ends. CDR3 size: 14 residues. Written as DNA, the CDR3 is TGTGCCAGCAGTGAACCGGGACTTGGGTACGAGCAGTACTTC. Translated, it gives CASSEPGLGYEQYF.

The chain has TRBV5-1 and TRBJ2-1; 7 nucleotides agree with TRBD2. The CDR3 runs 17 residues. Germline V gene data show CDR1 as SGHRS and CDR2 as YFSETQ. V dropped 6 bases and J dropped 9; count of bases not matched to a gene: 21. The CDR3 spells CASTPAGGGPLLREQFF. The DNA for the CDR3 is TGCGCCAGCACCCCCGCCGGGGGAGGGCCTTTGCTGCGTGAGCAGTTCTTC.

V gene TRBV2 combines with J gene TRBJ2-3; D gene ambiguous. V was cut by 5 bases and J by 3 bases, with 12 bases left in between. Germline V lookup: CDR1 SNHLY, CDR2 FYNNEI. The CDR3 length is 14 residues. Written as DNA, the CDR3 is TGTGCCAGCAGTCCGAACAGCGCTACAGATACGCAGTATTTT. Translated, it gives CASSPNSATDTQYF.

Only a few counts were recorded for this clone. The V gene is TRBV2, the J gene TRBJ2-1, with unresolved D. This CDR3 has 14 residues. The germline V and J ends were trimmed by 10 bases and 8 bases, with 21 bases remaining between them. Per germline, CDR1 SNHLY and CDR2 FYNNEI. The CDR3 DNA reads TGTGCCACCAAGAGCAATACGGGCACCGATGAGCAGTTCTTC. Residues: CATKSNTGTDEQFF.

CDR3 nucleotide sequence: TGTGCCAGCAGCTTAGAATTCGACCACAATGAGCAGTTCTTC. It is translated as CASSLEFDHNEQFF. The V gene is TRBV7-2, the J gene TRBJ2-1, with unresolved D. The CDR3 is made up of 14 amino acids. V shed 1 base and J shed 5 bases, with 9 bases lying between them. Germline CDR1 SGHTA, CDR2 FQGNSA.

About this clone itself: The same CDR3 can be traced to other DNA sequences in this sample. The CDR3 DNA reads as TGCGCCAGCAGCTTGGGACAGGGTGGGAATCAGCCCCAGCATTTT. This translates into CASSLGQGGNQPQHF. This chain joins TRBV5-1 and TRBJ1-5, with TRBD1 identical over 7 bases. The CDR3 spans 15 residues. CDR1 is SGHRS, CDR2 YFSETQ, per germline. V trimming: 0 bases; J trimming: 4 bases; junction bases outside the gene matches: 4.

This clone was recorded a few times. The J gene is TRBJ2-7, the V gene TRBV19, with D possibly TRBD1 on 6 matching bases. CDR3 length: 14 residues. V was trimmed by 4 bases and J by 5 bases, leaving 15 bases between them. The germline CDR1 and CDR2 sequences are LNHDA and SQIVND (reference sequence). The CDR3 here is CASSTGDSRNEQYF. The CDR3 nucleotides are TGTGCCAGTAGTACAGGGGATAGTCGGAACGAGCAGTACTTC. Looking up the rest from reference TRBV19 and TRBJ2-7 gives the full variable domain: DGGITQSPKYLFRKEGQNVTLSCEQNLNHDAMYWYRQDPGQGLRLIYYSQIVNDFQKGDIAEGYSVSREKKESFPLTVTSAQKNPTAFYLCASSTGDSRNEQYFGPGTRLTVT.